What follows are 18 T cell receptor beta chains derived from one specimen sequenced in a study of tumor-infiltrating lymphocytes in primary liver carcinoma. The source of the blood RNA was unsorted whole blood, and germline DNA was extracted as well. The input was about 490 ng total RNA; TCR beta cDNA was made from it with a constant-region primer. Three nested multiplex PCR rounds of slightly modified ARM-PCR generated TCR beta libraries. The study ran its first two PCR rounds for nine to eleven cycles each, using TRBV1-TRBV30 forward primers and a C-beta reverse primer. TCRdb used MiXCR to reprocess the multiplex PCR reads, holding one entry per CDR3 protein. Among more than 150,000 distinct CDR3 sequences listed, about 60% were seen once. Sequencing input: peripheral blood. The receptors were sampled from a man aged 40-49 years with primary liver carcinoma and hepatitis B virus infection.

As DNA, the CDR3 is TGTGCCAGCAGTTACTCCCCTCCGGCTAGCGGGAGAGGGGCAGATACGCAGTATTTT. Translation gives CASSYSPPASGRGADTQYF. The genes are TRBV6-5 and TRBJ2-3, with 10 bases lining up with TRBD2. The CDR3 is 19 amino acids. Germline V lookup: CDR1 MNHEY, CDR2 SVGAGI. Germline trimming cut 0 bases from V and 4 bases from J; bases unmatched to any gene: 13.

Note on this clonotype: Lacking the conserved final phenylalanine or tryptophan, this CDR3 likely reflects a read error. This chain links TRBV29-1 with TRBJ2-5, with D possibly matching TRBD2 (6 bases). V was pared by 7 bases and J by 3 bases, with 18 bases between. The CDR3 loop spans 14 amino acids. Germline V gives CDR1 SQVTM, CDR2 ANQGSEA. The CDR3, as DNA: TGCAGCGGTGGGGCTAGCGCAAGAAAAGAGACCCAGTACTTA. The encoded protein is CSGGASARKETQYL.

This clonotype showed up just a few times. The chain's CDR3 is CASSKFGTGGYEQYF. The CDR3 bases are TGTGCCAGCAGTAAATTCGGGACAGGGGGCTACGAGCAGTACTTC. The V call is TRBV12-3 or TRBV12-4, the J call TRBJ2-7; the match to TRBD1 covers 11 bases. With 5 bases clipped from V and 3 bases from J, the junction kept 6 bases outside the gene matches. CDR3 length: 15 residues.

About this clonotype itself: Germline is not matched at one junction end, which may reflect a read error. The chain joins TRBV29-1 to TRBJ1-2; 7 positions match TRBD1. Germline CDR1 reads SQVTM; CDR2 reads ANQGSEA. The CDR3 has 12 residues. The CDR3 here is CSVEDDRDGYTF. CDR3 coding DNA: TGCAGCGTTGAAGATGACAGGGATGGTTACACCTTC.

The CDR3 DNA sequence: TGTGCCAGCAGCTTGGATGAGGGAATTGGGACCCAGTACTTC. Its translation: CASSLDEGIGTQYF. The chain employs TRBV5-5 and TRBJ2-5, with D maybe TRBD2 (5 bases). V was shortened by 0 bases and J by 7 bases, with 13 bases between the two germline ends. This CDR3 region has 14 residues. Germline assignment: CDR1 SGHKS and CDR2 YYEKEE (reference sequence).

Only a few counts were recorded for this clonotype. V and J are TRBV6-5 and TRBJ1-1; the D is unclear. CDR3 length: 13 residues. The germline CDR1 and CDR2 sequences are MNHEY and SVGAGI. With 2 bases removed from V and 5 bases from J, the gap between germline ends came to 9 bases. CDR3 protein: CASSYGVGTEAFF. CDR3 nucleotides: TGTGCCAGCAGTTACGGGGTTGGGACTGAAGCTTTCTTT.

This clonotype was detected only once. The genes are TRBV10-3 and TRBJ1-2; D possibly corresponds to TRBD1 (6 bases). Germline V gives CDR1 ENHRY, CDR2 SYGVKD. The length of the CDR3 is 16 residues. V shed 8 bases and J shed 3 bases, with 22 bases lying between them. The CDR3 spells CAIGSPTGWADYGYTF. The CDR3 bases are TGTGCCATCGGGTCACCCACAGGGTGGGCCGACTATGGCTACACCTTC.

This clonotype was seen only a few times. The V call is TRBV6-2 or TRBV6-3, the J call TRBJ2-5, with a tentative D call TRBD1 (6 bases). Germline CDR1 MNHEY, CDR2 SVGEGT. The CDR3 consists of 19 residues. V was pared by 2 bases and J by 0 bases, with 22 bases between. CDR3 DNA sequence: TGTGCCAGCAGTTACACCCGAAAGGGTAACAGGGCCTACCAAGAGACCCAGTACTTC. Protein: CASSYTRKGNRAYQETQYF.

CDR3 protein: CASSSIMGGLRGYTF. Here the CDR3 DNA reads TGTGCCAGCAGTTCCATAATGGGGGGTTTGCGGGGCTACACCTTC. The gene calls are TRBV11-2 and TRBJ1-2; D is perhaps TRBD1 (5 bases). V was trimmed by 6 bases and J by 8 bases, leaving 22 bases between them. Germline assignment: CDR1 SGHAT and CDR2 FQNNGV. The CDR3 has 15 amino acids.

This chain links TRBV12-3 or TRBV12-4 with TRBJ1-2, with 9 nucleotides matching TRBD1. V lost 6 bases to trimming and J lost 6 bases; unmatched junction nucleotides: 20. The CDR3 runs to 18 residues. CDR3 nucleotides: TGTGCCAGCAGACCGTCTTTTGCTTTGGGACAGGGATTAAATGGCTACACCTTC. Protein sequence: CASRPSFALGQGLNGYTF.

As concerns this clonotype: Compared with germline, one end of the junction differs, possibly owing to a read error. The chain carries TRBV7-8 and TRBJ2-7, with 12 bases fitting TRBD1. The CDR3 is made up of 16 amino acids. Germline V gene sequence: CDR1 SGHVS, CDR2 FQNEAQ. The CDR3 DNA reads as TGTACCAGCAGCTACGGGGGGACAGGGGGCGCCTACGAGCAGTACTTC. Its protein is CTSSYGGTGGAYEQYF.

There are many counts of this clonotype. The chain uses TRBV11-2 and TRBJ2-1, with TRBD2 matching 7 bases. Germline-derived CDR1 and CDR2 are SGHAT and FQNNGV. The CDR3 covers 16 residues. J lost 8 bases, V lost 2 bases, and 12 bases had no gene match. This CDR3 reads CASSLITGRAPHEQFF. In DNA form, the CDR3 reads TGTGCCAGCAGCTTAATAACGGGGAGGGCCCCCCATGAGCAGTTCTTC.

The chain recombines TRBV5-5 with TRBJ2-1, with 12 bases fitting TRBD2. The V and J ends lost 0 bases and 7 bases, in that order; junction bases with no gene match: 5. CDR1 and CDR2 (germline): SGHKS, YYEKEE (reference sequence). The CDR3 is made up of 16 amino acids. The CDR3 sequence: CASSLELAGGRNEQFF. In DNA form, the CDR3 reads TGTGCCAGCAGCTTGGAACTAGCGGGAGGAAGAAATGAGCAGTTCTTC.

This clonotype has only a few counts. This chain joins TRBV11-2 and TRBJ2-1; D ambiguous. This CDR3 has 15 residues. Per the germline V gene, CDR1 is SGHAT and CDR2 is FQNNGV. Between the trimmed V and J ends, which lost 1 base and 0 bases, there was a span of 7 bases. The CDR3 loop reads CASSLGESSYNEQFF. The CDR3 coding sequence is TGTGCCAGCAGCTTAGGTGAAAGCTCCTACAATGAGCAGTTCTTC.

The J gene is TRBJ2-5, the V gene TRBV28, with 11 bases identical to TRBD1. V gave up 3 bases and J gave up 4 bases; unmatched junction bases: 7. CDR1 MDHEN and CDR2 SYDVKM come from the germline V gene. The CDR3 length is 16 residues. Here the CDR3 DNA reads TGTGCCAGCAGTTTGACCCCAGGACAGGGGGCAGAGACCCAGTACTTC. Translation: CASSLTPGQGAETQYF. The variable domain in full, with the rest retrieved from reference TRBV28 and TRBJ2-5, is DVKVTQSSRYLVKRTGEKVFLECVQDMDHENMFWYRQDPGLGLRLIYFSYDVKMKEKGDIPEGYSVSREKKERFSLILESASTNQTSMYLCASSLTPGQGAETQYFGPGTRLLVL.

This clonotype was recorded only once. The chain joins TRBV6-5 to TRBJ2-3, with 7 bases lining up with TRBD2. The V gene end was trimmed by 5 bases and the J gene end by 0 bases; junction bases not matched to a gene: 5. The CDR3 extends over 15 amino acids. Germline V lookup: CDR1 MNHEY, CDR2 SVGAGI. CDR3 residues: CASSPWGGSTDTQYF. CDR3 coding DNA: TGTGCCAGCAGTCCATGGGGGGGGAGCACAGATACGCAGTATTTT.

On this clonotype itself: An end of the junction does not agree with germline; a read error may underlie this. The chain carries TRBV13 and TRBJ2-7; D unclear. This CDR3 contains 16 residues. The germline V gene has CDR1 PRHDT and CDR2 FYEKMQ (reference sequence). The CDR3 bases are TGTGCCAGCAGCTTAGGCCTGTCCCGGACCCCCTACGAGCACTACTTC. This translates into CASSLGLSRTPYEHYF.

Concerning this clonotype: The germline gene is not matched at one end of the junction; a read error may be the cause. CDR3: CASSLVSGSSRNF. The CDR3 bases are TGTGCCAGCAGCTTAGTGTCAGGGTCTAGTCGGAACTTC. The chain couples TRBV11-2 to TRBJ2-7; tentative D call: TRBD1 (5 bases). This CDR3 region has 13 residues. From germline, CDR1 is SGHAT and CDR2 FQNNGV.